This T cell receptor beta chain is drawn from a study of T cells in Graves' hyperthyroidism and ophthalmopathy. Study at large: Before any treatment, at initial diagnosis, peripheral blood was collected.

TCR beta CDR3 region amplification was performed from RNA transcripts. HTBI primers drove first-round RT-PCR of the TCR CDR3. TCRdb itself ran the multiplex PCR reads through MiXCR, one entry per CDR3 protein. Here the sample spans about 270,000 distinct CDR3 sequences, less than 30% being singletons. This CDR3 region has 20 residues. With 0 bases clipped from V and 4 bases from J, the junction kept 15 bases outside the gene matches. Germline V CDR1 and CDR2: MNHEY, SVGEGT. 10 ml fresh peripheral blood yielded the PBMCs. At least ten counts were recorded for this clonotype. The sequencing input was blood. J is TRBJ2-7 and V is TRBV6-2 or TRBV6-3, with 13 nucleotides matching TRBD2. The sequence was obtained from a man aged 35-49 years with Graves' hyperthyroidism that later progressed to Graves' ophthalmopathy. In DNA form, the CDR3 reads TGTGCCAGCAGTTACTCGTCCGGGGGGCGCAAGACTAGCGGGAGGTACGAGCAGTACTTC. Protein product: CASSYSSGGRKTSGRYEQYF.